A single sample gave rise to the 26 T cell receptor beta chains below, sequenced in a study of blood T cell repertoires in COVID-19 (dated by TCRdb to about 2020). The protocol used for the library was the immunoSEQ multiplex PCR assay. The immuneACCESS repertoire file appears here via TCRdb, limited to in-frame rearrangements. These files lack a portion of the clones; in checked studies, under half of the deficit traces to unresolved V genes, and the cause of the others is not known. The sample data list 250,000 or so clones, and 75% to 90% of these were observed just once. Approximately 2% of the sample rests with the top ten. Material: peripheral blood. Receptor source: a man aged 25 to 45 with active or convalescent COVID-19.

The V gene is TRBV5-4, the J gene TRBJ1-6; D is possibly TRBD1 (5 bases). CDR3 length equals 16 residues. CDR1 is SGHNT and CDR2 is YYREEE in the germline V gene (reference sequence). The V and J ends lost 0 bases and 8 bases respectively, with 15 bases between them. The CDR3 is CASSLESGQGYSPLHF. For the CDR3, the DNA is TGTGCCAGCAGCTTGGAGTCAGGGCAGGGTTATTCACCCCTCCACTTT.

This chain joins TRBV30 and TRBJ1-2; 8 positions agree with TRBD1. The trim removed 7 bases at V and 4 bases at J, leaving 8 bases unmatched. CDR1 and CDR2 (germline): GTSNPN, SVGIG (reference sequence). This CDR3 has 13 residues. CDR3 region: CAYQRTGPYGYTF. The CDR3 nucleotides read TGTGCCTATCAAAGGACAGGGCCCTATGGCTACACCTTC.

The genes are TRBV29-1 and TRBJ2-5; the match to TRBD2 covers 16 bases. Germline values: CDR1 SQVTM, CDR2 ANQGSEA. The CDR3 is 21 residues long. The V gene end was trimmed by 4 bases and the J gene end by 5 bases; junction bases not matched to a gene: 22. The CDR3 sequence: CSVADSDEPGLAGGPAETQYF. CDR3 coding DNA: TGCAGCGTTGCGGACAGTGACGAACCGGGACTAGCGGGGGGGCCGGCGGAGACCCAGTACTTC.

The rearrangement links TRBV7-6 to TRBJ1-3, with 9 nucleotides matching TRBD1. With V trimmed by 6 bases and J by 4 bases, 10 bases remained unmatched. The CDR3 extends over 16 amino acids. CDR1 and CDR2 (germline): SGHVS, FNYEAQ. The CDR3 loop is CASSPPGQGYGNTIYF. The CDR3 coding sequence is TGTGCCAGCAGTCCTCCGGGACAGGGATACGGAAACACCATATATTTT.

The rearrangement links TRBV7-9 to TRBJ1-1; 7 nucleotides match TRBD1. The CDR3 is made up of 15 amino acids. Germline lookup yields CDR1 SEHNR and CDR2 FQNEAQ (reference sequence). The V segment lost 4 bases and the J segment 5 bases; nucleotides outside the gene matches: 10. CDR3 nucleotides: TGTGCCAGCAGCTCAGAGACAGGGTATAGGACTGAAGCTTTCTTT. Translation: CASSSETGYRTEAFF.

V is TRBV2 and J is TRBJ1-3; TRBD1 matches 8 bases. The CDR3 is made up of 15 amino acids. V lost 10 bases, J lost 1 base, and 9 bases stayed unmatched. The germline CDR1 and CDR2 sequences are SNHLY and FYNNEI. The CDR3 nucleotides are TGTGCCATAACCCCCCGGACAGGGTCTGGAAACACCATATATTTT. Protein: CAITPRTGSGNTIYF.

V gene TRBV7-9 combines with J gene TRBJ1-6; no reliable D call. This CDR3 has 14 amino acids. V gave up 7 bases and J gave up 10 bases, with 17 bases separating them. Germline CDR1 is SEHNR and CDR2 is FQNEAQ (reference sequence). DNA of the CDR3: TGTGCCAGCAATGAAAATATCGGAGGCTCACCCCTCCACTTT. Amino acid sequence: CASNENIGGSPLHF.

This chain uses TRBV5-1 with TRBJ2-1, with 12 bases fitting TRBD2. The CDR3 has 16 residues. Germline trimming cut 4 bases from V and 10 bases from J; bases unmatched to any gene: 12. Germline assignment: CDR1 SGHRS and CDR2 YFSETQ. The CDR3 DNA is TGCGCCAGCAGCCCTCGATCTAGCGGGGGGGCCTTGGAGCAGTTCTTC. This gives the protein CASSPRSSGGALEQFF. Full variable domain (rest looked up from reference TRBV5-1 and TRBJ2-1): KAGVTQTPRYLIKTRGQQVTLSCSPISGHRSVSWYQQTPGQGLQFLFEYFSETQRNKGNFPGRFSGRQFSNSRSEMNVSTLELGDSALYLCASSPRSSGGALEQFFGPGTRLTVL.

The V and J genes are TRBV14 and TRBJ1-5; a possible D gene is TRBD1 (5 bases). There are 12 residues in the CDR3. V was shortened by 4 bases and J by 11 bases, with 12 bases between the two germline ends. Germline loops: CDR1 SGHDN, CDR2 FVKESK. In DNA, the CDR3 is TGTGCCAGCAGCCTGGGACGGGGGACCCAGCATTTT. Encoded protein: CASSLGRGTQHF.

The J gene is TRBJ2-7, the V gene TRBV9; TRBD2 matches 8 bases. The V segment lost 4 bases and the J segment 9 bases; nucleotides outside the gene matches: 12. This CDR3 has 14 residues. Germline V CDR1 and CDR2: SGDLS, YYNGEE. DNA of the CDR3: TGTGCCAGCAGCTTTTCTAGCGGGCCCGCCGGGCAGTACTTC. Amino acid sequence: CASSFSSGPAGQYF.

This chain connects TRBV7-3 to TRBJ2-3, with 9 bases aligning to TRBD2. This CDR3 spans 24 amino acids. Losses at the gene ends were 0 bases for V and 4 bases for J; bases not matched to a gene: 29. Germline CDR1 SGHTA, CDR2 FQGTGA. The CDR3 DNA is TGTGCCAGCAGCTTAACTCCAAGGGCCCAACCGGAGCTAGCGGGACTAAATCAAGCAGATACGCAGTATTTT. Protein sequence: CASSLTPRAQPELAGLNQADTQYF.

V gene TRBV11-2 combines with J gene TRBJ2-5; D is perhaps TRBD2 (5 bases). Trimming took off 1 base at V and 5 bases at J, with 11 bases between the two ends. The CDR3 contains 14 residues. The germline V gene has CDR1 SGHAT and CDR2 FQNNGV. CDR3 nucleotides: TGTGCCAGCAGCTTAGGTTCGGGGTTGGAGACCCAGTACTTC. It translates to CASSLGSGLETQYF.

The rearrangement uses TRBV13 and TRBJ1-1, with D hard to call. V lost 8 bases and J lost 5, with 12 bases in between. The CDR3 length is 12 residues. Germline values: CDR1 PRHDT, CDR2 FYEKMQ (reference sequence). DNA of the CDR3: TGTGCCAGCTCGGAGGGTTTTACTGAAGCTTTCTTT. Protein: CASSEGFTEAFF.

Only one count was recorded for this clone. The rearrangement joins TRBV14 to TRBJ2-4, with TRBD2 matching over 7 bases. With V trimmed by 8 bases and J by 0 bases, 25 bases remained unmatched. CDR1 and CDR2 (germline): SGHDN, FVKESK. The CDR3 has 21 residues. CDR3 in DNA: TGTGCCAGCTGCCTTACCCTGGTAGGACTAGTGACACTACTAGCCAAAAACATTCAGTACTTC. Translation gives CASCLTLVGLVTLLAKNIQYF.

This sequence joins TRBV11-2 and TRBJ1-1; 9 bases are a match to TRBD1. From germline, CDR1 is SGHAT and CDR2 FQNNGV. The CDR3 has 16 amino acids. V dropped 3 bases and J dropped 2; count of bases not matched to a gene: 7. The CDR3 bases are TGTGCCAGCAGCTTCAACCTACAGGGGGCAAACACTGAAGCTTTCTTT. As protein: CASSFNLQGANTEAFF.

The rearrangement joins TRBV7-9 to TRBJ2-7, with TRBD1 matching over 7 bases. J lost 3 bases, V lost 5 bases, and 4 bases had no gene match. This CDR3 has 13 amino acids. Germline V gene lookup returns CDR1 SEHNR and CDR2 FQNEAQ (reference sequence). CDR3 residues: CASSPGTDYEQYF. CDR3 nucleotide sequence: TGTGCCAGCAGCCCCGGGACAGACTACGAGCAGTACTTC.

The J gene is TRBJ1-1, the V gene TRBV14; D is ambiguous. The CDR3 sequence is 13 residues long. Trimming took 3 bases from V and 5 from J, leaving 10 bases between them. Germline V gene lookup returns CDR1 SGHDN and CDR2 FVKESK. CDR3 residues: CASSQSVLTEAFF. Here the CDR3 DNA reads TGTGCCAGCAGCCAGAGCGTACTGACTGAAGCTTTCTTT.

Written as DNA, the CDR3 is TGCAGCGTTGAATATTTCGCTGCGATGTCTAACTATGGCTACACCTTC. Protein product: CSVEYFAAMSNYGYTF. The chain links TRBV29-1 to TRBJ1-2; no clear D. V lost 2 bases, J lost 0 bases, and 16 bases lay in between. The germline V gene encodes CDR1 SQVTM and CDR2 ANQGSEA. This CDR3 spans 16 amino acids.

V and J are TRBV5-8 and TRBJ1-5, with D tentatively TRBD1 (6 bases). The CDR3 loop spans 15 amino acids. V shed 0 bases and J shed 7 bases, with 14 bases lying between them. Germline V gene data show CDR1 as SGHTS and CDR2 as YDEGEE. CDR3 coding DNA: TGTGCCAGCAGCTTGGGGACAGTGGGAAGGCAGCCCCAGCATTTT. Amino acids: CASSLGTVGRQPQHF.

V is TRBV29-1 and J is TRBJ2-3, with 8 bases that match TRBD2. Looked up from germline, CDR1 is SQVTM and CDR2 is ANQGSEA. The CDR3 consists of 13 residues. The V segment lost 1 base and the J segment 3 bases; nucleotides outside the gene matches: 0. For the CDR3, the DNA is TGCAGCGTTGAAGTAGCGGGGACAGATACGCAGTATTTT. It translates to CSVEVAGTDTQYF.

J is TRBJ1-1 and V is TRBV6-2 or TRBV6-3; D is undetermined. CDR1 is MNHEY and CDR2 is SVGEGT in the germline V gene. Deletions cut 0 bases from V and 1 base from J, with 9 bases between. The CDR3 consists of 15 residues. For the CDR3, the DNA is TGTGCCAGCAGTTACTCGTTTTTGAGGAACACTGAAGCTTTCTTT. It encodes CASSYSFLRNTEAFF.

The chain joins TRBV3-1 (or the pseudogene TRBV3-2) to TRBJ1-4; a weak D match, TRBD1 (6 bases). The CDR3 sequence is 15 residues long. The germline gives CDR1 LGHDT, CDR2 YNNKEL (reference sequence). The V end lost 4 bases, the J end lost 8 bases, and 17 bases lay between the germline ends. The CDR3, as DNA: TGTGCCAGCAGCCCAGGGGTAGGGGTGGACGAAAAACTGTTTTTT. Its translation is CASSPGVGVDEKLFF.

V gene TRBV19 combines with J gene TRBJ1-1; perhaps TRBD1 as D (5 bases). This CDR3 is built from 15 residues. V was shortened by 1 base and J by 0 bases, with 9 bases between the two germline ends. Germline CDR1 LNHDA, CDR2 SQIVND (reference sequence). CDR3 amino acids: CASSIVPGMNTEAFF. CDR3 DNA sequence: TGTGCCAGTAGTATAGTCCCAGGGATGAACACTGAAGCTTTCTTT.

The chain couples TRBV6-5 to TRBJ1-2; 7 positions agree with TRBD1. This CDR3 is 15 amino acids long. The trim removed 7 bases at V and 4 bases at J, leaving 12 bases unmatched. Per germline, CDR1 MNHEY and CDR2 SVGAGI. The DNA for the CDR3 is TGTGCCAGCAAATCGACAGGGAATAATGTCTATGGCTACACCTTC. Protein sequence: CASKSTGNNVYGYTF.

The chain employs TRBV4-1 and TRBJ2-5; 10 bases fit TRBD1. Germline V CDR1 and CDR2: MGHRA, YSYEKL. The ends lost 2 bases at V and 4 bases at J; junction bases unmatched: 4. The CDR3 is 15 amino acids. The CDR3 loop reads CASSQPGQGLETQYF. The CDR3 DNA follows: TGCGCCAGCAGCCAACCGGGACAGGGGTTAGAGACCCAGTACTTC.

The V call is TRBV10-2, the J call TRBJ2-5; 7 bases map to TRBD2. Germline V lookup: CDR1 WSHSY, CDR2 SAAADI. Unmatched junction bases numbered 13, after V lost 7 bases and J lost 5 bases. The CDR3 totals 15 residues. CDR3 protein: CASTSAGRGGETQYF. The CDR3 DNA reads as TGCGCCAGCACCTCCGCAGGTCGGGGAGGGGAGACCCAGTACTTC.